This T cell receptor (beta chain) was found in a study of T-cell reconstitution after alpha-beta-depleted transplantation in children. This CDR3 region has 12 residues. V was pared by 4 bases and J by 4 bases, with 8 bases between. Germline V gene lookup returns CDR1 SQVTM and CDR2 ANQGSEA. Unique molecular identifiers were used to barcode this TCRbeta library. TCRdb re-called the PCR reads through MiXCR, storing one row per CDR3 protein. Among approximately 400,000 distinct CDR3 sequences listed, roughly a tenth were seen once. The table lists this clonotype with many counts. The genes are TRBV29-1 and TRBJ1-5; possibly TRBD1 for D (5 bases). The specimen was PBMCs from the stem cell graft donor, collected from the stem cell graft. The origin of this receptor is a human donor who donated a stem cell graft to a child with acute myeloid leukemia. The CDR3 loop is CSVGEGNQPQHF. The CDR3 region has the DNA TGCAGCGTTGGTGAGGGGAATCAGCCCCAGCATTTT.